The 14 T cell receptor beta chains given below trace back to one sample, sequenced in a study of T cell repertoires in cytomegalovirus infection. TCRdb re-called the reads through MiXCR, storing one row per CDR3 protein. The sample has more than 400,000 distinct CDR3 sequences, more than 25% seen once; the top ten hold 13%. Material: PBMCs. These receptor sequences come from a human donor in good health (CMV status not recorded). Some clones in this sample may be carry-over from other donors' samples.

The V and J genes are TRBV6-5 and TRBJ2-1; either TRBD1 or TRBD2 may supply D (6 bases each). The CDR3 extends over 13 amino acids. Germline lookup yields CDR1 MNHEY and CDR2 SVGAGI. Trimming removed 2 bases at V and 6 bases at J, with 8 bases between. CDR3 coding DNA: TGTGCCAGCAGTTACAAGGGGGGCAATGAGCAGTTCTTC. It yields the protein CASSYKGGNEQFF.

The rearrangement links TRBV7-9 to TRBJ2-7; possible D gene TRBD2, 6 bases. Trimming left V 0 bases short and J 2 bases short, with 17 bases between. This CDR3 is built from 17 residues. Germline V gene sequence: CDR1 SEHNR, CDR2 FQNEAQ (reference sequence). CDR3 in DNA: TGTGCCAGCAGCTTAGCGCGTCTCGGGAGAATGGCCTACGAGCAGTACTTC. This gives the protein CASSLARLGRMAYEQYF. The whole variable domain, filled in from reference TRBV7-9 and TRBJ2-7, reads DTGVSQNPRHKITKRGQNVTFRCDPISEHNRLYWYRQTLGQGPEFLTYFQNEAQLEKSRLLSDRFSAERPKGSFSTLEIQRTEQGDSAMYLCASSLARLGRMAYEQYFGPGTRLTVT.

This clonotype was observed a handful of times. Here the CDR3 reads CASATDPRQGNTEAFF. DNA of the CDR3: TGTGCCAGCGCGACAGATCCCCGGCAAGGGAACACTGAAGCTTTCTTT. This chain uses TRBV27 with TRBJ1-1; maybe TRBD1 (5 bases). This CDR3 has 16 amino acids. The germline V gene has CDR1 MNHEY and CDR2 SMNVEV (reference sequence). Trimming took off 8 bases at V and 1 base at J, with 20 bases between the two ends.

CDR3: CASSADSTYGYTF. CDR3 in DNA: TGTGCCAGCTCAGCCGACAGCACGTATGGCTACACCTTC. This chain uses TRBV18 with TRBJ1-2; tentatively, D is TRBD1 (5 bases). Trimming cost V 5 bases and J 5 bases, with 12 bases left between them. Germline V gives CDR1 KGHSH, CDR2 LQKENI. The CDR3 runs to 13 residues.

This clonotype showed up many times. The chain carries TRBV7-2 and TRBJ1-1; D may be TRBD1 (5 bases). The CDR3 is made up of 15 amino acids. V was cut by 5 bases and J by 7 bases, with 20 bases left in between. Germline assignment: CDR1 SGHTA and CDR2 FQGNSA. Written as DNA, the CDR3 is TGTGCCAGCAGCCGAGAAGCCGCCGGGACCCGTGAAGCTTTCTTT. Amino acid sequence: CASSREAAGTREAFF. Variable domain in full (rest from reference TRBV7-2 and TRBJ1-1): GAGVSQSPSNKVTEKGKDVELRCDPISGHTALYWYRQSLGQGLEFLIYFQGNSAPDKSGLPSDRFSAERTGGSVSTLTIQRTQQEDSAVYLCASSREAAGTREAFFGQGTRLTVV.

The chain uses TRBV5-5 and TRBJ2-7, with 7 bases that match TRBD1. The V gene's germline CDR1 is SGHKS and CDR2 YYEKEE (reference sequence). Trimming took 5 bases from V and 4 from J; bases not matched to a gene: 15. The CDR3 loop spans 16 amino acids. The CDR3 DNA reads TGTGCCAGCAGTCCCACCCTCCGGGACAGTATATACGAGCAGTACTTC. Its protein is CASSPTLRDSIYEQYF.

This clonotype was seen a handful of times. The rearrangement links TRBV7-6 to TRBJ2-2, with 7 nucleotides matching TRBD2. The V segment lost 5 bases and the J segment 3 bases; nucleotides outside the gene matches: 9. The CDR3 is 16 residues long. Germline V CDR1 and CDR2: SGHVS, FNYEAQ. CDR3 sequence (DNA): TGTGCCAGCAGCCCGACCGGGACTACCTACACCGGGGAGCTGTTTTTT. This codes for CASSPTGTTYTGELFF. Full variable domain (remainder filled in from reference TRBV7-6 and TRBJ2-2): GAGVSQSPRYKVTKRGQDVALRCDPISGHVSLYWYRQALGQGPEFLTYFNYEAQQDKSGLPNDRFSAERPEGSISTLTIQRTEQRDSAMYRCASSPTGTTYTGELFFGEGSRLTVL.

This clonotype was seen a few times. The genes are TRBV9 and TRBJ2-1; perhaps D is TRBD1 or TRBD2 (5 bases each). V lost 3 bases to trimming and J lost 10 bases, with 20 bases between them. CDR1 and CDR2 from the germline V gene are SGDLS and YYNGEE. The CDR3 is 15 amino acids. The CDR3 nucleotides read TGTGCCAGCAGCGGAGCCGGGACCAACCCTACCGAGCAGTTCTTC. Protein product: CASSGAGTNPTEQFF.

This clonotype has more than one count but fewer than ten. The chain employs TRBV25-1 and TRBJ2-7; TRBD2 matches 9 bases. This CDR3 region has 18 residues. The germline V gene has CDR1 MGHDK and CDR2 SYGVNS. V shed 0 bases, J shed 2 bases, and the junction held 11 bases outside the gene matches. CDR3 residues: CASSEYSGTLAGPYEQYF. CDR3 in DNA: TGTGCCAGCAGTGAATATTCGGGGACGCTAGCGGGACCCTACGAGCAGTACTTC.

Here the CDR3 reads CASSIRAANTGELFF. CDR3 nucleotide sequence: TGTGCCAGTAGTATAAGGGCCGCGAACACCGGGGAGCTGTTTTTT. The chain recombines TRBV19 with TRBJ2-2, with no clear D. CDR1 and CDR2 (germline): LNHDA, SQIVND (reference sequence). V lost 2 bases and J 0 bases, leaving 7 bases between the germline ends. The length of the CDR3 is 15 residues.

This sequence joins TRBV6-6 and TRBJ2-5, with a possible D match to TRBD1 (6 bases). CDR1 is MNHNY, CDR2 SVGAGI, per germline (reference sequence). V gave up 8 bases and J gave up 1 base, with 17 bases separating them. The CDR3 length is 15 residues. CDR3 protein: CASPKTPGVQETQYF. The CDR3 nucleotides are TGTGCCAGCCCCAAGACCCCAGGGGTCCAAGAGACCCAGTACTTC.

This clonotype occurred many times. The rearrangement joins TRBV7-2 to TRBJ2-1; D uncertain. The CDR3 contains 13 residues. Trimming shortened V by 2 bases and J by 8 bases, and 10 bases separated the two germline ends. Germline assignment: CDR1 SGHTA and CDR2 FQGNSA. Here the CDR3 reads CASSLNSAHEQFF. CDR3 DNA sequence: TGTGCCAGCAGCTTAAACTCGGCGCATGAGCAGTTCTTC. The full variable domain, its missing parts supplied by reference TRBV7-2 and TRBJ2-1, is GAGVSQSPSNKVTEKGKDVELRCDPISGHTALYWYRQSLGQGLEFLIYFQGNSAPDKSGLPSDRFSAERTGGSVSTLTIQRTQQEDSAVYLCASSLNSAHEQFFGPGTRLTVL.

The V gene is TRBV2, the J gene TRBJ1-4; D is ambiguous. V dropped 2 bases and J dropped 6 bases, with 13 bases sitting between them. Germline CDR1 is SNHLY and CDR2 is FYNNEI. The CDR3 length is 15 residues. Here the CDR3 DNA reads TGTGCCAGCAGTGAACCGGGAGCCGGCTATGAAAAACTGTTTTTT. Protein: CASSEPGAGYEKLFF.

This clonotype was seen repeatedly, ten times or more. The chain has TRBV7-6 and TRBJ2-2; D unclear. Germline V gives CDR1 SGHVS, CDR2 FNYEAQ. The CDR3 has 16 amino acids. Trimming took 1 base from V and 5 from J, leaving 14 bases between them. The CDR3 region is CASSLGQGLRTGELFF. The CDR3 DNA follows: TGTGCCAGCAGCTTAGGTCAAGGGCTTCGGACCGGGGAGCTGTTTTTT.